Each of the 26 T cell receptor beta chains below was sequenced from the same sample in a study of early T cells in non-severe SARS-CoV-2 infection. TCRdb reprocessed the 5' RACE reads with MiXCR, giving one entry per CDR3 protein. In the table there are more than 65,000 distinct CDR3 sequences, roughly an eighth of which are singletons. Sequencing was performed on whole blood. Receptors originate from an adult who was a healthcare worker with PCR-confirmed SARS-CoV-2 infection or an uninfected control (not recorded which).

This clonotype was seen repeatedly, ten times or more. This chain joins TRBV25-1 and TRBJ2-7; tentatively, D is TRBD1 or TRBD2 (5 bases each). CDR1 is MGHDK, CDR2 SYGVNS, per germline. There are 15 residues in the CDR3. V lost 2 bases and J lost 3, with 14 bases in between. The CDR3 DNA follows: TGTGCCAGCAGTGAAGGGACCCGGGACGTCTACGAGCAGTACTTC. This gives the protein CASSEGTRDVYEQYF.

This clonotype was recorded a few times. The V call is TRBV5-5, the J call TRBJ2-1; D ambiguous. Germline CDR1 and CDR2: SGHKS and YYEKEE (reference sequence). This CDR3 has 14 amino acids. V was pared by 6 bases and J by 8 bases, with 18 bases between. The DNA of the CDR3 is TGTGCCAGCACCTACTGGGTAGTTAACGATGAGCAGTTCTTC. Translated: CASTYWVVNDEQFF.

This clonotype was detected only a few times. The J gene is TRBJ2-7, the V gene TRBV6-5; tentatively, D is TRBD2 (5 bases). This CDR3 is 15 amino acids long. Germline values: CDR1 MNHEY, CDR2 SVGAGI. V lost 2 bases to trimming and J lost 1 base, with 12 bases between them. The CDR3 loop is CASSYNPAGSYEQYF. The DNA of the CDR3 is TGTGCCAGCAGTTACAATCCCGCGGGTTCCTACGAGCAGTACTTC.

This chain uses TRBV29-1 with TRBJ2-1; D is unresolved. V gave up 7 bases and J gave up 2 bases, with 18 bases separating them. Germline-derived CDR1 and CDR2 are SQVTM and ANQGSEA. The CDR3 totals 15 residues. CDR3 in DNA: TGCAGCGCCGCTCTCCGGTTGCGTCCCTACAATGAGCAGTTCTTC. Amino acid sequence: CSAALRLRPYNEQFF.

This clonotype was seen more than once but under ten times. The V call is TRBV20-1, the J call TRBJ2-7; D may be TRBD1 (5 bases). Germline CDR1 is DFQATT and CDR2 is SNEGSKA (reference sequence). V was trimmed by 6 bases and J by 2 bases, leaving 11 bases between them. This CDR3 has 12 amino acids. DNA of the CDR3: TGCAGTGCCGTGGACAATGCCTACGAGCAGTACTTC. As protein: CSAVDNAYEQYF.

This clonotype was observed at least ten times. The DNA for the CDR3 is TGTGCCAGCAGCTCCGGCCGTTGGGCTAATGAAAAACTGTTTTTT. Its translation is CASSSGRWANEKLFF. The chain couples TRBV3-1 to TRBJ1-4; D is unclear. This CDR3 has 15 residues. Trimming left V 5 bases short and J 3 bases short, with 13 bases between. The germline V gene encodes CDR1 LGHDT and CDR2 YNNKEL (reference sequence). Based on the CDR3 plus reference TRBV3-1 and TRBJ1-4, the full variable domain is DTAVSQTPKYLVTQMGNDKSIKCEQNLGHDTMYWYKQDSKKFLKIMFSYNNKELIINETVPNRFSPKSPDKAHLNLHINSLELGDSAVYFCASSSGRWANEKLFFGSGTQLSVL.

Only a few counts were recorded for this clonotype. The chain has TRBV6-1 and TRBJ2-4; TRBD1 or TRBD2 may be the D gene (5 bases each). The germline V gene has CDR1 MNHNS and CDR2 SASEGT. Deletions cut 1 base from V and 8 bases from J, with 12 bases between. This CDR3 is 14 amino acids long. CDR3 residues: CASSEGGLRDIQYF. Written as DNA, the CDR3 is TGTGCCAGCAGTGAAGGGGGGTTGAGAGACATTCAGTACTTC.

This chain joins TRBV7-9 and TRBJ1-2, with 8 bases fitting TRBD1. This CDR3 is built from 14 residues. With 5 bases clipped from V and 1 base from J, the junction kept 3 bases outside the gene matches. The V gene's germline CDR1 is SEHNR and CDR2 FQNEAQ (reference sequence). This chain's CDR3 is CASSATGVNYGYTF. The CDR3 DNA sequence: TGTGCCAGCAGCGCGACAGGGGTTAACTATGGCTACACCTTC.

This clonotype was recorded a few times. The CDR3: CASRQEGLAGVNEQFF. The CDR3 nucleotides read TGTGCCAGCAGACAAGAGGGACTAGCGGGAGTTAATGAGCAGTTCTTC. The gene calls are TRBV7-9 and TRBJ2-1, with 14 bases lining up with TRBD2. Germline V gene data show CDR1 as SEHNR and CDR2 as FQNEAQ (reference sequence). V shed 6 bases and J 7 bases; nucleotides not matched to a gene: 8. The CDR3 covers 16 residues.

This clonotype occurred many times. This chain links TRBV27 with TRBJ2-1; no firm D call. Germline assignment: CDR1 MNHEY and CDR2 SMNVEV (reference sequence). This CDR3 is built from 11 residues. Trimming shortened V by 7 bases and J by 7 bases, and 8 bases separated the two germline ends. CDR3 sequence: CASTTGNEQFF. Written as DNA, the CDR3 is TGTGCCAGCACCACTGGAAATGAGCAGTTCTTC.

This clonotype was seen more than once but under ten times. The chain carries TRBV18 and TRBJ1-2; weak D call: TRBD1 (5 bases). The ends were cut back, 5 bases at V and 2 bases at J, with 9 bases in the middle. CDR3 length: 13 residues. CDR1 and CDR2 (germline): KGHSH, LQKENI. The CDR3 spells CASSGTGNYGYTF. As DNA, the CDR3 is TGTGCCAGCTCAGGTACAGGAAACTATGGCTACACCTTC.

This clonotype was observed a handful of times. The chain carries TRBV4-3 and TRBJ1-1; D is unresolved. V was cut by 0 bases and J by 6 bases, with 14 bases left in between. The length of the CDR3 is 15 residues. Germline V gives CDR1 LGHNA, CDR2 YSLEER. CDR3 sequence (DNA): TGCGCCAGCAGCCAAGAAAAGAGGGCTTTATCTGAAGCTTTCTTT. This encodes CASSQEKRALSEAFF.

This clonotype was counted at least ten times. This chain joins TRBV5-1 and TRBJ1-6; no definite D call. The CDR3 is 13 amino acids. CDR1 is SGHRS, CDR2 YFSETQ, per germline. With 2 bases removed from V and 9 bases from J, the gap between germline ends came to 9 bases. The CDR3 sequence is CASSLAASSPLHF. The CDR3 DNA is TGCGCCAGCAGCTTAGCGGCCAGTTCACCCCTCCACTTT.

V is TRBV18 and J is TRBJ2-1, with 8 bases fitting TRBD2. Germline-derived CDR1 and CDR2 are KGHSH and LQKENI. CDR3 length: 16 residues. V shed 2 bases, J shed 9 bases, and the junction held 12 bases outside the gene matches. The CDR3 sequence: CASSPFGAGVGLEQFF. The CDR3 DNA follows: TGTGCCAGCTCACCATTCGGAGCGGGAGTGGGTCTTGAGCAGTTCTTC.

This clonotype was seen only a few times. The rearrangement joins TRBV21-1 to TRBJ2-3; the table's TRBD2 call for D was not verified on the DNA. TRBV21-1 is noted as a pseudogene. The CDR3 totals 17 residues. This CDR3 is CASSTPSRQTSTDTQYF. The DNA for the CDR3 is TGTGCCAGCAGCACCCCCTCCCGCCAAACTAGCACAGATACGCAGTATTTT.

This clonotype showed up just a few times. The rearrangement joins TRBV5-5 to TRBJ2-3, with a tentative D call TRBD2 (5 bases). This CDR3 region has 14 residues. Per germline, CDR1 SGHKS and CDR2 YYEKEE (reference sequence). Trimming shortened V by 4 bases and J by 1 base, and 10 bases separated the two germline ends. CDR3 sequence: CASSPRSGTDTQYF. CDR3 coding DNA: TGTGCCAGCAGCCCACGTAGCGGCACAGATACGCAGTATTTT.

This clonotype was counted many times. This chain uses TRBV19 with TRBJ2-7; 10 bases are a match to TRBD1. V shed 2 bases and J 2 bases; nucleotides not matched to a gene: 6. Germline V gene data show CDR1 as LNHDA and CDR2 as SQIVND (reference sequence). CDR3 length: 16 residues. The CDR3 protein is CASSIILGTGAYEQYF. CDR3 bases: TGTGCCAGTAGTATAATTTTAGGGACAGGGGCCTACGAGCAGTACTTC. Full variable domain (rest looked up from reference TRBV19 and TRBJ2-7): DGGITQSPKYLFRKEGQNVTLSCEQNLNHDAMYWYRQDPGQGLRLIYYSQIVNDFQKGDIAEGYSVSREKKESFPLTVTSAQKNPTAFYLCASSIILGTGAYEQYFGPGTRLTVT.

Ten or more counts support this clonotype. The V and J genes are TRBV7-2 and TRBJ1-1; 9 bases fit TRBD1. Germline CDR1 is SGHTA and CDR2 is FQGNSA. The CDR3 is 14 amino acids. J lost 1 base, V lost 5 bases, and 2 bases had no gene match. The CDR3 region has the DNA TGTGCCAGCAGCGGGGGACAGGGGAACACTGAAGCTTTCTTT. Translation gives CASSGGQGNTEAFF.

The chain is built from TRBV27 and TRBJ1-5, with D possibly being TRBD1 (5 bases). The CDR3 extends over 14 amino acids. V was pared by 4 bases and J by 6 bases, with 13 bases between. The germline V gene has CDR1 MNHEY and CDR2 SMNVEV (reference sequence). Here the CDR3 reads CASSSPGSGQPQHF. CDR3 sequence (DNA): TGTGCCAGCAGTTCCCCAGGGTCAGGTCAGCCCCAGCATTTT.

The rearrangement links TRBV28 to TRBJ2-1; no firm D call. This CDR3 is built from 13 residues. Germline values: CDR1 MDHEN, CDR2 SYDVKM. The ends were cut back, 7 bases at V and 7 bases at J, with 14 bases in the middle. This CDR3 is CASTETTHNEQFF. In DNA form, the CDR3 reads TGTGCCAGCACAGAGACAACGCATAATGAGCAGTTCTTC.

This clonotype was counted many times. The chain is built from TRBV7-8 and TRBJ2-2; D possibly corresponds to TRBD1 (7 bases). The CDR3 has 15 residues. Trimming pared 5 bases from V and 4 bases from J, leaving 14 bases between. Germline-derived CDR1 and CDR2 are SGHVS and FQNEAQ. The DNA for the CDR3 is TGTGCCAGCAGCCGACAGGGAGGCGGCACCGGGGAGCTGTTTTTT. This translates into CASSRQGGGTGELFF.

This clonotype has only a few counts. The chain employs TRBV15 and TRBJ2-1, with D unclear. Germline V gene lookup returns CDR1 LNHNV and CDR2 YYDKDF (reference sequence). The CDR3 runs 12 residues. The V gene lost 5 bases and the J gene lost 8 bases, with 10 bases spanning the gap. The CDR3 region has the DNA TGTGCCACCAGCCGTTTTGGCGATGAGCAGTTCTTC. Translating gives CATSRFGDEQFF.

In nucleotides, the CDR3 is TGTGCCAGCAGCTACACCGGGACTAGCGGGAACTCCTACAATGAGCAGTTCTTC. This encodes CASSYTGTSGNSYNEQFF. The rearrangement uses TRBV7-2 and TRBJ2-1; 13 positions match TRBD2. CDR1 is SGHTA and CDR2 is FQGNSA in the germline V gene. The CDR3 consists of 18 residues. V trimming: 4 bases; J trimming: 0 bases; junction bases outside the gene matches: 6.

This clonotype was detected a few times. The chain employs TRBV6-6 and TRBJ2-2; D is perhaps TRBD1 or TRBD2 (5 bases each). The V and J ends lost 2 bases and 6 bases respectively, with 13 bases between them. The CDR3 sequence is 15 residues long. Germline CDR1 reads MNHNY; CDR2 reads SVGAGI (reference sequence). The CDR3 loop reads CASSYRRGDAGELFF. The CDR3 coding sequence is TGTGCCAGCAGTTACCGCCGAGGGGACGCCGGGGAGCTGTTTTTT.

This clonotype turned up a few times. The V call is TRBV3-1, the J call TRBJ2-1; 8 positions match TRBD2. The germline CDR1 and CDR2 sequences are LGHDT and YNNKEL (reference sequence). V lost 2 bases to trimming and J lost 7 bases; unmatched junction nucleotides: 16. The CDR3 totals 18 residues. The DNA for the CDR3 is TGTGCCAGCAGCCAATTCGGAGATAGCGGGGAGGACGAGAATGAGCAGTTCTTC. Its translation: CASSQFGDSGEDENEQFF.

This chain uses TRBV9 with TRBJ2-2, with D possibly called TRBD1 or TRBD2 (5 bases each). V was shortened by 2 bases and J by 6 bases, with 14 bases between the two germline ends. The CDR3 is 15 residues long. CDR1 SGDLS and CDR2 YYNGEE come from the germline V gene. The DNA of the CDR3 is TGTGCCAGCAGCGTGTCCGGGACCTGGGCCGGGGAGCTGTTTTTT. This translates into CASSVSGTWAGELFF.